The present TCR beta chain was sequenced within a study of T cells in Graves' hyperthyroidism and ophthalmopathy (dated by TCRdb to the late 2010s). Notes on the research overall: Peripheral blood was sampled at the time of initial diagnosis, prior to any treatment. Prospective prediction of ophthalmopathy was tested in an independent validation cohort of fewer than 20 hyperthyroidism patients and 15 to 17 patients who later progressed to ophthalmopathy. Following sampling, methimazole starting at 30 mg daily was given to hyperthyroidism patients, and high-dose intravenous methylprednisolone was given to ophthalmopathy patients. The paper reports TCR Vbeta CDR3 sequencing of fewer than 150 peripheral blood samples: approximately 41 ophthalmopathy, fewer than 80 hyperthyroidism and around 17 progressor patients. The study also compared thyroid tissue and blood T-cell repertoires from roughly 6 Graves' hyperthyroidism patients. For training and testing, the approximately 92 patients in the discovery cohort were randomly divided in a 7:3 ratio. TCR V-J signatures able to tell the groups apart were searched for in a discovery cohort of some 100 patients, of whom over 40 had Graves' ophthalmopathy and 55 to 60 had stable Graves' hyperthyroidism.

Based on the germline V gene (reference sequence), the CDR1 and CDR2 sequences are DFQATT and SNEGSKA. The CDR3, from cysteine to phenylalanine, totals 15 residues. Left in the record is the CDR3 DNA by itself, 45 bases read in frame from the first base. A distance of 21 bases separates the germline ends of V and J, which lose 8 bases and 2 bases respectively. Ophthalmopathy patients had moderately to severely active disease, Clinical Activity Score of at least 3, NOSPECS grade of at least 4, and duration under 3 months. Exclusion was applied to patients with uncontrolled infections, other autoimmune diseases, pregnancy or lactation. Diagnoses were based on clinical symptoms, serum thyroxine and TRAb, thyroid ultrasound and orbital computed tomography. Ficoll-Paque density gradient centrifugation was used to isolate PBMCs from about 9 ml of fresh peripheral blood. Total RNA was extracted with Trizol reagent, and quality was checked on an Agilent 2100 Bioanalyzer.

Paper-wide results and their limitations: No statistical method was used to set the sample size in advance, and investigators knew the group allocation. During validation, the model predicted progression to ophthalmopathy a median of about 6.5 months ahead of onset, with approximately 71% sensitivity and less than 85% specificity. Ophthalmopathy was separated from stable hyperthyroidism by a 13 V-J signature model, with 87.88% sensitivity and roughly 81% specificity obtained in cross-validation and 80%/75% obtained in testing. Most expanded thyroid clonotypes (frequency above 0.001) were also detected in blood, suggesting blood repertoires may reflect thyroid immune responses.

Amplification of TCR beta CDR3 regions was carried out from RNA transcripts. A first-round RT-PCR of the TCR CDR3 used the HTBI primer set with the Qiagen OneStep RT-PCR kit. Libraries were constructed in a second round of multiplex PCR, after which size selection and purification were carried out. The libraries were sequenced on an Illumina HiSeq2000 using paired-end 100 bp reads. The source study handled its data this way. SOAPnuke was used to process the raw data, throwing out any read that contained adapters or uncalled bases, had a mean Phred below 15, or lacked an exact constant-primer or identifier match. COPE v1.2.5 was used to merge high-quality paired reads, and clonotypes were defined as unique nucleotide sequences. MiTCR v1.1 was used to align clonotypes to the IMGT TRBV, TRBD and TRBJ reference segments. Only V-J combinations with frequency above 0.0001, covering roughly 99% of repertoires, were analysed. The TCS score was defined as the ratio of F50 (clonal expansion) to E x V (chaos), calculated using BLOSUM62-based TCRdist between CDR3 peptides within each V-J. Welch's t-statistics and random forest reduced 500 to 650 V-J features to some 14, which were used in a naive Bayes classifier (R e1071). TCRdb trimmed the raw reads at Q25, called clones with MiXCR and kept productive beta chains. Identical CDR3 proteins give one entry, which carries the most common genes and DNA. For this entry, the V and J calls and clone size follow TCRdb and not the study's own pipeline. A total of around 600,000 distinct CDR3 sequences appear in this sample, about a sixth of them only once. The top ten clonotypes cover around 3.5% of the sample.

Points on this clonotype: The antigen this receptor binds is unknown. The input lacks base qualities; no much larger clone sits a single base away.

The receptor comes from a woman aged 40 to 50 with Graves' ophthalmopathy. Sequencing input: blood. The rearrangement combines TRBV20-1 with TRBJ1-2, with the D gene too uncertain to name. The DNA reads as follows: TGCAGTACGCGAAAGGCAGCTTCAATCAACTATGGCTACACCTTC. Its protein is CSTRKAASINYGYTF.